In this sample, the clone carrying this T cell receptor beta chain turned up a few times. Its specificity is not known. This sample is part of a study of blood T cells in healthy people across ages. General observations from the study: Higher naive T cell percentage went strongly together with higher TCR beta diversity.

Germline lookup yields CDR1 SGHVS and CDR2 FQNEAQ. The CDR3 is 16 residues long. The V end lost 5 bases, the J end lost 3 bases, and 17 bases lay between the germline ends. A second roughly 7 to 11 cycle PCR used barcoded and J-beta primers. TCRdb reprocessed the 5' RACE reads via MiXCR and lists one record per CDR3 protein. The data contain over a million distinct CDR3 sequences, 40% to 45% of them seen just once; the ten biggest clones take up over 3.5%. Sequenced input: blood. The gene calls are TRBV7-8 and TRBJ2-1; D not resolved. This receptor was identified in a woman aged 18 to 35 in good health. For the CDR3, the DNA is TGTGCCAGCAGCGATACCGGCGTCCCTTTCTACAATGAGCAGTTCTTC. Translation gives CASSDTGVPFYNEQFF. Full variable domain (rest looked up from reference TRBV7-8 and TRBJ2-1): GAGVSQSPRYKVAKRGQDVALRCDPISGHVSLFWYQQALGQGPEFLTYFQNEAQLDKSGLPSDRFFAERPEGSVSTLKIQRTQQEDSAVYLCASSDTGVPFYNEQFFGPGTRLTVL.